This TCR beta chain was captured in a study of T cells in Graves' hyperthyroidism and ophthalmopathy. Criteria for exclusion of patients were uncontrolled infection, other autoimmune disease, pregnancy or lactation. This clonotype was counted a few times. Its matching antigen is unknown. RNA transcripts served as the template for amplifying TCR beta CDR3 regions. The TCR CDR3 was amplified in a first-round RT-PCR using the HTBI primer set. TCRdb processed the multiplex PCR reads anew with MiXCR; each CDR3 protein has one entry. The data hold just under 750,000 distinct CDR3 sequences, with approximately 36% observed a single time. Study-wide results and caveats: A 13 V-J model separated ophthalmopathy from stable hyperthyroidism. Within blood appeared most thyroid clonotypes that had expanded above 0.001. With a median lead of around 6.7 months before onset, the model predicted ophthalmopathy.

V dropped 3 bases and J dropped 1 base, with 8 bases sitting between them. The CDR3 is 14 residues long. Looked up from germline, CDR1 is MGHDK and CDR2 is SYGVNS. The clonotype comes from a woman between 40 and 55 years old with Graves' hyperthyroidism. Sample: blood. This rearrangement joins TRBV25-1 to TRBJ2-3; the D is unclear. In nucleotides, the CDR3 is TGTGCCAGCAGTGATCGGAAAGGCACAGATACGCAGTATTTT. Translating gives CASSDRKGTDTQYF.